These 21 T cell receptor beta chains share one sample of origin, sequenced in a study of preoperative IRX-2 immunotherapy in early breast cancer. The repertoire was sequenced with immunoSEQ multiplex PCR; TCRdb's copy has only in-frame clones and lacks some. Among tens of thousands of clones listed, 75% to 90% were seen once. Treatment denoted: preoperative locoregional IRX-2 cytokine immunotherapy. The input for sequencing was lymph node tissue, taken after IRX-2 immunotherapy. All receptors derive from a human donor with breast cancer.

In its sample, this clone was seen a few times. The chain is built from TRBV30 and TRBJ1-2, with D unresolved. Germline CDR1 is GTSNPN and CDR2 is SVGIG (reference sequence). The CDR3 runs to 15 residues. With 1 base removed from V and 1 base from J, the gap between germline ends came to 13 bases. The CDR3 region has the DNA TGTGCCTGGAGTGGAATAATCAGCGGTAACTATGGCTACACCTTC. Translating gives CAWSGIISGNYGYTF. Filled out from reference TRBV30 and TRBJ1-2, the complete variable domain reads SQTIHQWPATLVQPVGSPLSLECTVEGTSNPNLYWYRQAAGRGLQLLFYSVGIGQISSEVPQNLSASRPQDRQFILSSKKLLLSDSGFYLCAWSGIISGNYGYTFGSGTRLTVV.

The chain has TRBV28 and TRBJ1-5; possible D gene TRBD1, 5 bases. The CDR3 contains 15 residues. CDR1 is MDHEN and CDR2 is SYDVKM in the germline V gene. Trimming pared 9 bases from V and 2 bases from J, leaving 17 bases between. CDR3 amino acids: CASTKRGLGNQPQHF. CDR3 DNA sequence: TGTGCCAGTACAAAGAGGGGCCTTGGCAATCAGCCCCAGCATTTT.

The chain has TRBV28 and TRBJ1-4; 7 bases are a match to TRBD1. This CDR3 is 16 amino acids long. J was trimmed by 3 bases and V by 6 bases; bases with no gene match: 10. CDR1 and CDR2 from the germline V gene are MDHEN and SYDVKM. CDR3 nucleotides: TGTGCCAGCAGATCTCTAACAGGGGCAGCTAATGAAAAACTGTTTTTT. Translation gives CASRSLTGAANEKLFF.

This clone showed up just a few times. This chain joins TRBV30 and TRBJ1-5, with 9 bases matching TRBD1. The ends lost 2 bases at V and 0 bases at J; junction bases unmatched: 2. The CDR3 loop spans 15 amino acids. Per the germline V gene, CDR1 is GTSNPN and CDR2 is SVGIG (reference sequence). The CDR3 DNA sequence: TGTGCCTGGAGTAGGACAGGGGATAGCAATCAGCCCCAGCATTTT. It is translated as CAWSRTGDSNQPQHF.

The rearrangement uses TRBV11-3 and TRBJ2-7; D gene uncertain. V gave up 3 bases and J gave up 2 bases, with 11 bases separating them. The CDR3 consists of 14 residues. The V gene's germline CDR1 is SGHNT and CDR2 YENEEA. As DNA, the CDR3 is TGTGCCAGCAGCTTTACCCTGGGAACCTACGAGCAGTACTTC. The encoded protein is CASSFTLGTYEQYF.

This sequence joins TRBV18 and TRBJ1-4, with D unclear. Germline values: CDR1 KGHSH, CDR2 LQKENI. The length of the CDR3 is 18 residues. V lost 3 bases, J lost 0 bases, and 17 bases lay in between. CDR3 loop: CASSPAGHVAATNEKLFF. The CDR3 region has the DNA TGTGCCAGCTCACCCGCGGGTCACGTCGCTGCAACTAATGAAAAACTGTTTTTT.

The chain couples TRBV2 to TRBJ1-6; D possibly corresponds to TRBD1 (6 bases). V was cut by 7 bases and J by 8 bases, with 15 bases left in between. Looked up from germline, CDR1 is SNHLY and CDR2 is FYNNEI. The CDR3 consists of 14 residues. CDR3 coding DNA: TGTGCCAGCATGAGGGGGGGTCTCGATTCACCCCTCCACTTT. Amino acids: CASMRGGLDSPLHF.

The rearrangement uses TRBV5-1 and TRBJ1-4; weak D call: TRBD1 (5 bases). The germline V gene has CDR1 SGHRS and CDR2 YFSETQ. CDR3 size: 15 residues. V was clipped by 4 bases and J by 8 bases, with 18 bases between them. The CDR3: CASSPRTQRGEKLFF. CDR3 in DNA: TGCGCCAGCAGCCCGAGGACCCAGCGGGGGGAAAAACTGTTTTTT. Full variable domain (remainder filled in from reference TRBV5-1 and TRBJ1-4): KAGVTQTPRYLIKTRGQQVTLSCSPISGHRSVSWYQQTPGQGLQFLFEYFSETQRNKGNFPGRFSGRQFSNSRSEMNVSTLELGDSALYLCASSPRTQRGEKLFFGSGTQLSVL.

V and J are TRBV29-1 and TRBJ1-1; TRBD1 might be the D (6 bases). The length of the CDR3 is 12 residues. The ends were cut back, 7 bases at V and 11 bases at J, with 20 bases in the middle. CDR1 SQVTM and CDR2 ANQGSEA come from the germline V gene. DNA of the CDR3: TGCAGCGCCGTCGGACAGACTCGTGAGGCTTTCTTT. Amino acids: CSAVGQTREAFF.

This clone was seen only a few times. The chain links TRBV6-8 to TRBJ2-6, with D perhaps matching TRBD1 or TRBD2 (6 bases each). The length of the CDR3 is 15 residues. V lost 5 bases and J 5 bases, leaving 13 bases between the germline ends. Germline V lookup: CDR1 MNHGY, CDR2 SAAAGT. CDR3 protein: CASSNRAGRANVLTF. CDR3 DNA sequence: TGTGCCAGCAGTAACAGGGCGGGGAGGGCCAACGTCCTGACTTTC.

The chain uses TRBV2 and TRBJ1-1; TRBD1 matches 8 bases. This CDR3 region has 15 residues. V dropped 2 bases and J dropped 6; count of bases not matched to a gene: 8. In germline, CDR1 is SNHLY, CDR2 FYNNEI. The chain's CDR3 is CASSESQGALAEAFF. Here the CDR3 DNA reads TGTGCCAGCAGTGAATCCCAGGGGGCGCTGGCTGAAGCTTTCTTT.

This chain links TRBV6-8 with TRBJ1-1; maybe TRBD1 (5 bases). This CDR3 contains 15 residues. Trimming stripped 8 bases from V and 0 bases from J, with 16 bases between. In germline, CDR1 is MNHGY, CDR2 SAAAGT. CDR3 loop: CASGDWGRLNTEAFF. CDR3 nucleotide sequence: TGTGCCAGCGGAGATTGGGGACGTCTGAACACTGAAGCTTTCTTT.

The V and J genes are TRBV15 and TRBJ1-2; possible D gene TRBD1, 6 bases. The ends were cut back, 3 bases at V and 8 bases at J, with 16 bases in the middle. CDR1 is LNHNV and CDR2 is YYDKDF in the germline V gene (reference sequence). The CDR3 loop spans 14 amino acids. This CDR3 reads CATSREWGAAGYTF. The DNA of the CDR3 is TGTGCCACCAGCAGGGAATGGGGGGCGGCCGGCTACACCTTC.

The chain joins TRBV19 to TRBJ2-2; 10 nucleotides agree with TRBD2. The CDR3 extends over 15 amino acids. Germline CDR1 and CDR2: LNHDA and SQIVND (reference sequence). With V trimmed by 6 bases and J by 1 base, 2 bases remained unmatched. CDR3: CASRLAGVNTGELFF. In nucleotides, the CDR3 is TGTGCCAGTAGGCTAGCGGGGGTGAACACCGGGGAGCTGTTTTTT.

CDR3 in amino acids: CASSISGGASADTQYF. The DNA of the CDR3 is TGTGCCAGCAGTATTAGCGGGGGGGCCTCTGCAGATACGCAGTATTTT. V usage is TRBV6-8 and J usage is TRBJ2-3; 11 bases are a match to TRBD2. The CDR3 is 16 amino acids. Losses at the gene ends were 5 bases for V and 4 bases for J; bases not matched to a gene: 8. Germline V gives CDR1 MNHGY, CDR2 SAAAGT.

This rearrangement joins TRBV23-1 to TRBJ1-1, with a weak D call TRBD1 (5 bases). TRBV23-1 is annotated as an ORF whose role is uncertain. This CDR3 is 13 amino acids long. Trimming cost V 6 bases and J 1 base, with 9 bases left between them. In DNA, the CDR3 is TGCGCCAGCAGGGGACGGGAGAACACTGAAGCTTTCTTT. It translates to CASRGRENTEAFF.

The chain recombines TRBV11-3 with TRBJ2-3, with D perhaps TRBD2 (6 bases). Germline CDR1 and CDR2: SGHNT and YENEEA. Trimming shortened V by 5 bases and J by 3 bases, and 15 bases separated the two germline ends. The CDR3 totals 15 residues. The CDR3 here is CASSPEGLGTDTQYF. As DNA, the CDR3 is TGTGCCAGCAGCCCGGAGGGGCTCGGGACAGATACGCAGTATTTT.

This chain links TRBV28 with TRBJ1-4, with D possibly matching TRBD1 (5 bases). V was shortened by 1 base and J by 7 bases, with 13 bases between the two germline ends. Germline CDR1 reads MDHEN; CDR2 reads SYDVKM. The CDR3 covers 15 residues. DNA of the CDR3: TGTGCCAGCAGTTTATCTGGGGGGTTTAGTGAAAAACTGTTTTTT. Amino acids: CASSLSGGFSEKLFF.

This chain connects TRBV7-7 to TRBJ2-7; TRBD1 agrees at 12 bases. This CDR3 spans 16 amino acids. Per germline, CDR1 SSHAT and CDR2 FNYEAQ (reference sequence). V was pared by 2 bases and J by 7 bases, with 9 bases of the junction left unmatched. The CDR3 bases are TGTGCCAGCAGCTTATCGGGACAGGGGGCTGCGAGGGAGCAGTACGTC. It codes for CASSLSGQGAAREQYV.

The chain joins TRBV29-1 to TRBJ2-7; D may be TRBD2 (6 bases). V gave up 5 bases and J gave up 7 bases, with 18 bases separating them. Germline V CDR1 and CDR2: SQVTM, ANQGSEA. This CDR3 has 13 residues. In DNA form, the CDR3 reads TGCAGCGTTTCCCATGGGGGGTTGCTTGAGCAGTACTTC. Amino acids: CSVSHGGLLEQYF.

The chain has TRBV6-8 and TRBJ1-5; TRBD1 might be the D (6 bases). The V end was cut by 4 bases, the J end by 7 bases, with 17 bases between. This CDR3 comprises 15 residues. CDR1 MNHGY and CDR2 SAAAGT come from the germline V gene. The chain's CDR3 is CASSFTGALRQPQHF. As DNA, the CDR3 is TGTGCCAGCAGTTTCACGGGGGCGCTTAGACAGCCCCAGCATTTT.